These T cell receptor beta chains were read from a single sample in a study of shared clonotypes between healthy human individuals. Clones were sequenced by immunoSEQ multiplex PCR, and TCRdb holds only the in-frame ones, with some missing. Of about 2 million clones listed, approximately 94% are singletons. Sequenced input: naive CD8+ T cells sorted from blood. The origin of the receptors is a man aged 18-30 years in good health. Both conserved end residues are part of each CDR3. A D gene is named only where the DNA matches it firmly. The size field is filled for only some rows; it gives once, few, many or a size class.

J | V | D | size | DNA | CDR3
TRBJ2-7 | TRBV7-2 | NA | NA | TGTGCCAGCAGCTTAGCAGTCGGCACATCCGCCGCTTACGAGCAGTACTTC | CASSLAVGTSAAYEQYF
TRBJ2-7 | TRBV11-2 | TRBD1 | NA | TGTGCCAGCAGCTTACGACAGGGACCCTACGAGCAGTACTTC | CASSLRQGPYEQYF
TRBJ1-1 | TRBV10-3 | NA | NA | TGTGCCATCAGTGGGGTGGGGGCAGGGACTGAAGCTTTCTTT | CAISGVGAGTEAFF
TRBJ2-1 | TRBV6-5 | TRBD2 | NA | TGTGCCAGCAGTTACTCTATGCTAGCGGGGGGGAATGAGCAGTTCTTC | CASSYSMLAGGNEQFF
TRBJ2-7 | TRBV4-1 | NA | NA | TGCGCCAGCAGCCTTATGGCGGAGCGCTCCTACGAGCAGTACTTC | CASSLMAERSYEQYF
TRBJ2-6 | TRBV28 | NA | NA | TGTGCCAGCAGTTTATCTTTGGAGAACTCTGGGGCCAACGTCCTGACTTTC | CASSLSLENSGANVLTF
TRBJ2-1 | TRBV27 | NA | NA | TGTGCCAGCAGTATTGACGGTGACTCCTACAATGAGCAGTTCTTC | CASSIDGDSYNEQFF
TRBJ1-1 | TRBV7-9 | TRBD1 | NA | TGTGCCAGCAGCTCTCCGGGACAGGGGGCTTATGAAGCTTTCTTT | CASSSPGQGAYEAFF
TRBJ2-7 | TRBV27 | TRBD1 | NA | TGTGCCAGCAGTTACAGGGGAACCTACGAGCAGTACTTC | CASSYRGTYEQYF
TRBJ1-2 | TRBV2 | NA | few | TGTGCCAGCGAGGTCAGAAGCTATGGCTACACCTTC | CASEVRSYGYTF
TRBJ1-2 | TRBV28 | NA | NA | TGTGCCAGCCAAAGAGACGGGGTCTATGGCTACACCTTC | CASQRDGVYGYTF
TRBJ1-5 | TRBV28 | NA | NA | TGTGCCAGCAGTTCGCCCTTCAGGGAGGGTAGCAATCAGCCCCAGCATTTT | CASSSPFREGSNQPQHF
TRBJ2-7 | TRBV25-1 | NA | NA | TGTGCCAGCTCCCCCCCGGACCCACTATATTTAGCCGAGCAGTACTTC | CASSPPDPLYLAEQYF
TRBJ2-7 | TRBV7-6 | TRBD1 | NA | TGTGCCAGCAGCTTAGAGAGGGGGCCCTACGAGCAGTACTTC | CASSLERGPYEQYF
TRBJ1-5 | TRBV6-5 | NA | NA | TGTGCCAGCAGTTACAATCAGGGTGGTCAGCCCCAGCATTTT | CASSYNQGGQPQHF
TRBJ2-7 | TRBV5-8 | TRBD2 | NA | TGTGCCAGCAGATCCACCCCGGGACTAGCGGAGGCCTACGAGCAGTACTTC | CASRSTPGLAEAYEQYF
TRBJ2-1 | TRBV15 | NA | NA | TGTGCCACCAGCAGAGATTATGTTGGCGACTCCTACAATGAGCAGTTCTTC | CATSRDYVGDSYNEQFF
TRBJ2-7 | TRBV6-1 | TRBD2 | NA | TGTGCCAGCAGTGCAACCGGGACTAGCGGGTTTGGAGAGCAGTACTTC | CASSATGTSGFGEQYF
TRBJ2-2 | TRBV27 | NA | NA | TGTGCCAGCAGTTTTACCCAGGTTGTTAGGACCGGGGAGCTGTTTTTT | CASSFTQVVRTGELFF
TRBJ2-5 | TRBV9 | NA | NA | TGTGCCAGCAGCCTAGGGGGGGAAGAGACCCAGTACTTC | CASSLGGEETQYF
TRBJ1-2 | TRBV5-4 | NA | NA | TGTGCCAGCAGCTTGCACGGGGCGCATAGCAACTATGGCTACACCTTC | CASSLHGAHSNYGYTF
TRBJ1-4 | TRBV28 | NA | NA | TGTGCCAGCAGCAGACCTAATGAAAAACTGTTTTTT | CASSRPNEKLFF
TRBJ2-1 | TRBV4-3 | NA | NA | TGCGCCAGCAGTCGGATCTACCTTACCTCCTACAATGAGCAGTTCTTC | CASSRIYLTSYNEQFF
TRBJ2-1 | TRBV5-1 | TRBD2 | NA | TGCGCCAGCAGCCCAACTAGCGGGAGTACCCATGAGCAGTTCTTC | CASSPTSGSTHEQFF
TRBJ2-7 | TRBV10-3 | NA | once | TGTGCCATCAGTGAGTCTGGGCAGGGCTCCTACGAGCAGTACTTC | CAISESGQGSYEQYF
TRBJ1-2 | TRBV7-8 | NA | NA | TGTGCCAGCACCCCGGACAGTTCTAACTATGGCTACACCTTC | CASTPDSSNYGYTF
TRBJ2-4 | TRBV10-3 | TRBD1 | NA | TGTGCCATCAGTGAGGGGGGACAGGGTAGAAACATTCAGTACTTC | CAISEGGQGRNIQYF
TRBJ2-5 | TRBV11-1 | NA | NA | TGTGCCAGCAGCTTAGGTCTAGCCGGCTGGGAGACCCAGTACTTC | CASSLGLAGWETQYF
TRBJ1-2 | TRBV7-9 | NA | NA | TGTGCCAGCAGACCTGCGGGCAGGGCCGACTATGGCTACACCTTC | CASRPAGRADYGYTF
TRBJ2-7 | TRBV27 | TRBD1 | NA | TGTGCCAGCACCACCCGCTGGGACAGGGCGTCCTACGAGCAGTACTTC | CASTTRWDRASYEQYF